The 16 T cell receptor beta chains below were found in one sample sequenced in a study of OX40 agonist ivuxolimab in advanced cancers. TCRdb's table, derived via immunoSEQ multiplex PCR, lists solely in-frame clones and lacks some. The sample holds about 81,000 clones, under 95% seen once. Sequences were derived from CD4+ or CD8+ T cells sorted from blood, sampled in a trial of the OX40 agonist ivuxolimab. The source of these receptors is an adult with an advanced solid tumor such as melanoma, head and neck, liver or kidney cancer.

This chain joins TRBV27 and TRBJ2-5; TRBD1 aligns across 12 bases. V lost 0 bases to trimming and J lost 4 bases; unmatched junction nucleotides: 3. This CDR3 is 16 amino acids long. The germline CDR1 and CDR2 sequences are MNHEY and SMNVEV (reference sequence). CDR3 DNA: TGTGCCAGCAGTTTATCGGCGGGACAGGGGGCAGAGACCCAGTACTTC. Translation: CASSLSAGQGAETQYF.

The chain carries TRBV19 and TRBJ2-7; 9 bases are a match to TRBD1. With V trimmed by 3 bases and J by 2 bases, 8 bases remained unmatched. The germline gives CDR1 LNHDA, CDR2 SQIVND (reference sequence). The CDR3 contains 16 residues. CDR3 residues: CASSMRVGQGTYEQYF. CDR3 nucleotide sequence: TGTGCCAGTAGTATGAGGGTCGGACAGGGGACCTACGAGCAGTACTTC.

The chain couples TRBV7-8 to TRBJ2-3; D ambiguous. V lost 5 bases and J 6 bases, leaving 24 bases between the germline ends. This CDR3 comprises 17 residues. From germline, CDR1 is SGHVS and CDR2 FQNEAQ. This chain's CDR3 is CASSTFDLAELGDTQYF. In DNA, the CDR3 is TGTGCCAGCAGCACCTTCGACCTGGCCGAGTTGGGCGATACGCAGTATTTT.

The CDR3 nucleotides read TGCGCCAGCAGCCAAGATTGGCCTTCCTACGAGCAGTACTTC. It codes for CASSQDWPSYEQYF. The chain links TRBV4-1 to TRBJ2-7; unclear D gene. V lost 0 bases and J lost 1, with 7 bases in between. This CDR3 spans 14 amino acids. From germline, CDR1 is MGHRA and CDR2 YSYEKL.

The rearrangement joins TRBV4-1 to TRBJ2-7; TRBD1 or TRBD2 may be the D gene (5 bases each). Germline-derived CDR1 and CDR2 are MGHRA and YSYEKL. V was shortened by 4 bases and J by 0 bases, with 16 bases between the two germline ends. The CDR3 runs to 16 residues. CDR3 sequence (DNA): TGCGCCAGCAGCCCCACCGGGACGACTTACTCCTACGAGCAGTACTTC. Amino acids: CASSPTGTTYSYEQYF.

V is TRBV14 and J is TRBJ1-4; no definite D call. This CDR3 is 17 amino acids long. Germline assignment: CDR1 SGHDN and CDR2 FVKESK. Trimming took off 0 bases at V and 5 bases at J, with 16 bases between the two ends. The CDR3 DNA reads as TGTGCCAGCAGCCAAGAGTTTCGTGGGATCCGAAATGAAAAACTGTTTTTT. Protein sequence: CASSQEFRGIRNEKLFF.

The rearrangement uses TRBV6-5 and TRBJ2-5, with D maybe TRBD2 (6 bases). The CDR3 is 13 amino acids. CDR1 is MNHEY, CDR2 SVGAGI, per germline. V lost 8 bases, J lost 5 bases, and 15 bases lay in between. This CDR3 reads CASGDSQPETQYF. CDR3 nucleotide sequence: TGTGCCAGCGGGGACTCCCAGCCGGAGACCCAGTACTTC.

The genes are TRBV29-1 and TRBJ1-2; weak D call: TRBD1 (6 bases). CDR1 and CDR2 from the germline V gene are SQVTM and ANQGSEA. V was shortened by 4 bases and J by 2 bases, with 17 bases between the two germline ends. The CDR3 has 15 residues. The CDR3 nucleotides read TGCAGCGTTGTGGGGGGAGACAGGTCCAACTATGGCTACACCTTC. Translation gives CSVVGGDRSNYGYTF.

The V and J genes are TRBV7-9 and TRBJ2-5; D possibly corresponds to TRBD2 (6 bases). Trimming removed 5 bases at V and 3 bases at J, with 16 bases between. Germline V CDR1 and CDR2: SEHNR, FQNEAQ (reference sequence). The CDR3 contains 15 residues. The CDR3 spells CASSHRDSKEETQYF. The DNA of the CDR3 is TGTGCCAGCAGCCACCGGGACTCCAAGGAAGAGACCCAGTACTTC.

This clone has just one count. The chain carries TRBV9 and TRBJ2-5; D is uncertain. The V end was cut by 4 bases, the J end by 4 bases, with 11 bases between. CDR3 length: 13 residues. CDR1 and CDR2 from the germline V gene are SGDLS and YYNGEE. The CDR3 sequence is CASSQSPGETQYF. Written as DNA, the CDR3 is TGTGCCAGCAGCCAGTCTCCAGGAGAGACCCAGTACTTC.

V gene TRBV10-3 combines with J gene TRBJ2-7, with D possibly being TRBD1 (6 bases). Germline V CDR1 and CDR2: ENHRY, SYGVKD. V lost 10 bases to trimming and J lost 3 bases, with 16 bases between them. The CDR3 spans 13 residues. The CDR3 sequence is CASHEGVDYEQYF. In nucleotides, the CDR3 is TGTGCCAGCCACGAGGGGGTCGACTACGAGCAGTACTTC.

The rearrangement links TRBV19 to TRBJ1-1; the D gene is possibly TRBD1 (5 bases). V shed 5 bases and J shed 1 base, with 14 bases lying between them. The CDR3 loop spans 15 amino acids. The germline gives CDR1 LNHDA, CDR2 SQIVND (reference sequence). The CDR3 loop is CASSPGDPWNTEAFF. The DNA of the CDR3 is TGTGCCAGTAGTCCGGGGGACCCCTGGAACACTGAAGCTTTCTTT.

This clone has just one count. The chain joins TRBV28 to TRBJ1-5; D unclear. The CDR3 spans 15 residues. Germline CDR1 is MDHEN and CDR2 is SYDVKM. Trimming removed 2 bases at V and 2 bases at J, with 10 bases between. As DNA, the CDR3 is TGTGCCAGCAGTTTAAGGAGACGGGGCAATCAGCCCCAGCATTTT. Translation: CASSLRRRGNQPQHF.

The chain has TRBV6-1 and TRBJ2-1; TRBD2 matches at 7 bases. The CDR3 totals 16 residues. J lost 6 bases, V lost 3 bases, and 11 bases had no gene match. CDR1 MNHNS and CDR2 SASEGT come from the germline V gene. The DNA of the CDR3 is TGTGCCAGCAGTGAGGGGGAGGGGAGATGGGGCAATGAGCAGTTCTTC. Translating it yields CASSEGEGRWGNEQFF.

This chain links TRBV27 with TRBJ1-5, with D maybe TRBD1 (6 bases). The CDR3 totals 14 residues. Trimming left V 3 bases short and J 7 bases short, with 13 bases between. Germline V gives CDR1 MNHEY, CDR2 SMNVEV (reference sequence). CDR3 sequence: CASSFLGRGQPQHF. The CDR3 region has the DNA TGTGCCAGCAGTTTTCTAGGGAGGGGGCAGCCCCAGCATTTT.

This chain connects TRBV28 to TRBJ2-5; 13 bases are a match to TRBD2. This CDR3 spans 19 amino acids. Looked up from germline, CDR1 is MDHEN and CDR2 is SYDVKM. With V trimmed by 4 bases and J by 3 bases, 14 bases remained unmatched. In DNA, the CDR3 is TGTGCCAGCAGTTCGGGACACCTACCCGGGACTAGCGGGGAAGAGACCCAGTACTTC. Amino acid sequence: CASSSGHLPGTSGEETQYF.